Listed below are T cell receptor beta chains from one sample, sequenced in a study of cytomegalovirus exposure and HLA in healthy donors. The repertoire was sequenced with immunoSEQ multiplex PCR; TCRdb's copy has only in-frame clones and lacks some. The profile shows some 180,000 clones, just under 80% of them singletons. Material: PBMCs. These receptors were taken from a woman in her 30s in good health and CMV-seronegative. Both conserved end residues are part of each CDR3. The D gene is left open where the match is weak. Clone size is given for some rows only: seen once, a few or many times, or a class if the clone is expanded.

j_call	v_call	clone_size	d_call	cdr3_aa	cdr3_nt
TRBJ2-7	TRBV18	.	TRBD2	CASSPAGDSYEQYF	TGTGCCAGCTCACCAGCGGGGGACTCCTACGAGCAGTACTTC
TRBJ2-7	TRBV7-2	.	TRBD1	CASSSPRAGTGYSYEQYF	TGTGCCAGCAGCTCCCCAAGGGCGGGGACAGGGTATTCTTACGAGCAGTACTTC
TRBJ1-1	TRBV25-1	.	.	CASSIGGVYTEAFF	TGTGCCAGCAGTATCGGAGGAGTTTACACTGAAGCTTTCTTT
TRBJ1-6	TRBV4-1	.	TRBD1	CASSPDRGSSYNSPLHF	TGCGCCAGCAGCCCCGACAGGGGAAGCTCCTATAATTCACCCCTCCACTTT
TRBJ2-1	TRBV7-2	few	TRBD2	CASRPRSGGGNEQFF	TGTGCCAGCAGACCTAGGAGTGGGGGGGGGAATGAGCAGTTCTTC
TRBJ1-2	TRBV6-5	.	.	CASSLIMTGVIGYTF	TGTGCCAGCAGTCTCATTATGACGGGAGTTATAGGCTACACCTTC
TRBJ1-1	TRBV6-6	few	TRBD1	CASSPGQGMNTEAFF	TGTGCCAGCAGTCCGGGACAGGGTATGAACACTGAAGCTTTCTTT
TRBJ2-3	TRBV5-1	.	.	CASSLTGPTDTQYF	TGCGCCAGCAGCTTGACAGGACCCACAGATACGCAGTATTTT
TRBJ2-7	TRBV6-1	.	TRBD1	CASIRGTGYREQYF	TGTGCCAGCATCCGGGGGACAGGGTATCGGGAGCAGTACTTC
TRBJ2-3	TRBV7-2	few	.	CASSLVDRSQDTQYF	TGTGCCAGCAGCTTAGTCGATAGATCGCAAGATACGCAGTATTTT
TRBJ2-7	TRBV9	.	.	CASSVDPKTVYEQYF	TGTGCCAGCAGCGTAGACCCAAAGACAGTTTACGAGCAGTACTTC
TRBJ2-2	TRBV4-3	once	TRBD2	CASSRETSGGSWGGELFF	TGCGCCAGCAGCCGCGAGACTAGCGGGGGGTCCTGGGGCGGGGAGCTGTTTTTT
TRBJ2-7	TRBV11-2	.	TRBD2	CASSALGGGYEQYF	TGTGCCAGCAGCGCCCTTGGGGGGGGCTACGAGCAGTACTTC
TRBJ1-1	TRBV9	.	TRBD1	CASDRGLNTEAFF	TGTGCCAGTGACAGGGGACTGAACACTGAAGCTTTCTTT
TRBJ1-2	TRBV6-4	.	TRBD1	CASSDRDRGNYGYTF	TGTGCCAGCAGTGACCGGGACAGGGGGAACTATGGCTACACCTTC
TRBJ1-5	TRBV7-9	.	TRBD1	CASSDSDRGSNQPQHF	TGTGCCAGCAGCGACTCGGACAGGGGGAGCAATCAGCCCCAGCATTTT
TRBJ1-1	TRBV29-1	.	.	CSVDDSWNTEAFF	TGCAGCGTTGACGACAGCTGGAACACTGAAGCTTTCTTT
TRBJ1-6	TRBV7-3	.	.	CASSLQGGHYNSPLHF	TGTGCCAGCAGCTTACAGGGAGGCCACTATAATTCACCCCTCCACTTT
TRBJ2-5	TRBV4-3	.	.	CASSQVFVSYF	TGCGCCAGCAGCCAAGTTTTCGTCAGTTACTTC
TRBJ1-2	TRBV5-3	.	.	CARTFFDPGGEIYGYTF	TGTGCCAGAACCTTTTTCGACCCGGGGGGGGAAATCTATGGCTACACCTTC
TRBJ1-6	TRBV6-5	.	.	CASSSAQGNNSPLHF	TGTGCCAGCAGTTCCGCCCAGGGGAATAATTCACCCCTCCACTTT
TRBJ2-3	TRBV6-4	few	TRBD2	CASSPGTSGPDTQYF	TGTGCCAGCAGCCCCGGGACTAGCGGGCCAGATACGCAGTATTTT
TRBJ1-2	TRBV29-1	.	.	CSVGDYSNYGYTF	TGCAGCGTTGGGGACTATTCTAACTATGGCTACACCTTC
TRBJ2-5	TRBV9	.	.	CASSVDGSVETQYF	TGTGCCAGCAGCGTAGACGGTTCCGTGGAGACCCAGTACTTC
TRBJ2-1	TRBV7-2	.	TRBD2	CASSSGLASYNEQFF	TGTGCCAGCAGCTCGGGACTAGCCTCCTACAATGAGCAGTTCTTC
TRBJ2-5	TRBV4-2	.	.	CASSQDRPGTETQYF	TGTGCCAGCAGCCAAGACCGACCGGGAACGGAGACCCAGTACTTC
TRBJ1-4	TRBV6-6	.	TRBD1	CASSPGQAWTNEKLFF	TGTGCCAGCAGCCCCGGACAGGCCTGGACTAATGAAAAACTGTTTTTT
TRBJ2-7	TRBV6-6	few	.	CASSYSSGAYEQYF	TGTGCCAGCAGTTACTCGTCAGGGGCGTACGAGCAGTACTTC
TRBJ2-1	TRBV5-1	.	TRBD2	CASSPQTSGGGTYNEQFF	TGCGCCAGCAGCCCCCAGACTAGCGGGGGGGGAACCTACAATGAGCAGTTCTTC
TRBJ1-2	TRBV7-9	.	.	CASLDGNYGYTF	TGTGCCAGCCTCGACGGGAACTATGGCTACACCTTC
TRBJ1-1	TRBV28	.	TRBD1	CASTPTGTMNTEAFF	TGTGCCAGCACCCCGACAGGGACCATGAACACTGAAGCTTTCTTT
TRBJ2-1	TRBV5-1	.	TRBD2	CASSFGNSGGDEQFF	TGCGCCAGCAGCTTCGGTAATAGCGGGGGGGATGAGCAGTTCTTC
TRBJ1-1	TRBV4-3	.	TRBD1	CASSQDQGAHLNTEAFF	TGCGCCAGCAGCCAAGATCAGGGGGCCCATCTGAACACTGAAGCTTTCTTT
TRBJ2-5	TRBV2	.	.	CASSVGTAETQYF	TGTGCCAGCAGTGTCGGCACAGCCGAGACCCAGTACTTC
TRBJ1-1	TRBV7-2	.	.	CASSLSQWGRLTEAFF	TGTGCCAGCAGCTTAAGCCAGTGGGGGCGTTTGACTGAAGCTTTCTTT
TRBJ1-2	TRBV19	.	.	CASSIGGALSYGYTF	TGTGCCAGTAGTATAGGAGGAGCCCTCTCCTATGGCTACACCTTC
TRBJ1-5	TRBV7-2	.	.	CASSELYQPQHF	TGTGCCAGCAGCGAACTCTATCAGCCCCAGCATTTT
TRBJ1-3	TRBV5-5	.	.	CASSLSRGSGNTIYF	TGTGCCAGCAGCTTGTCCAGGGGCTCTGGAAACACCATATATTTT
TRBJ1-2	TRBV7-3	.	.	CASSLQPGDNYGYTF	TGTGCCAGCAGCTTACAACCCGGGGATAACTATGGCTACACCTTC
TRBJ2-6	TRBV5-1	.	.	CASSSLASGANVLTF	TGCGCCAGCAGCTCTTTAGCGTCCGGGGCCAACGTCCTGACTTTC
TRBJ2-3	TRBV5-6	.	TRBD2	CASSDPGGPSTDTQYF	TGTGCCAGCAGCGATCCGGGGGGGCCCAGCACAGATACGCAGTATTTT
TRBJ2-7	TRBV6-5	.	TRBD1	CASRTGQGANEQYF	TGTGCCAGCAGGACTGGACAGGGGGCTAACGAGCAGTACTTC
TRBJ1-5	TRBV7-4	.	TRBD1	CASTGDSHNQPQHF	TGTGCCAGCACCGGGGACAGCCACAATCAGCCCCAGCATTTT
TRBJ2-7	TRBV11-2	.	.	CASSLGFTYEQYF	TGTGCCAGCAGCTTAGGGTTTACCTACGAGCAGTACTTC
TRBJ2-3	TRBV5-6	.	.	CASSSRGRDRYTDTQYF	TGTGCCAGCAGTTCCCGAGGGCGGGACAGATACACAGATACGCAGTATTTT
TRBJ1-5	TRBV19	.	.	CASSQLQGVEGQPQHF	TGTGCCAGTAGTCAGCTACAGGGAGTCGAGGGTCAGCCCCAGCATTTT
TRBJ1-1	TRBV25-1	.	.	CASSDPGTLTEAFF	TGTGCCAGCAGTGACCCCGGGACATTAACTGAAGCTTTCTTT
TRBJ1-1	TRBV5-4	.	.	CASSLEEDTEAFF	TGTGCCAGCAGCTTGGAAGAGGACACTGAAGCTTTCTTT
TRBJ1-1	TRBV6-1	.	TRBD1	CASSLGQANTEAFF	TGTGCCAGCAGCCTGGGACAGGCTAACACTGAAGCTTTCTTT
TRBJ1-2	TRBV30	.	TRBD1	CAWSSQGVGYTF	TGTGCCTGGAGTAGCCAGGGGGTAGGCTACACCTTC
TRBJ2-7	TRBV19	.	.	CASQRDTSYEQYF	TGTGCCAGTCAACGGGACACTTCCTACGAGCAGTACTTC
TRBJ2-4	TRBV11-2	.	.	CASSLRGVVAKNIQYF	TGTGCCAGCAGCCTCAGGGGCGTCGTGGCCAAAAACATTCAGTACTTC
TRBJ2-3	TRBV9	.	TRBD2	CASSVAGGPSTDTQYF	TGTGCCAGCAGCGTAGCGGGGGGGCCTAGCACAGATACGCAGTATTTT
TRBJ2-4	TRBV5-1	.	TRBD1	CASSLARFRTGSDIQYF	TGCGCCAGCAGCTTGGCCAGGTTTAGGACAGGGTCGGACATTCAGTACTTC
TRBJ1-5	TRBV19	.	.	CATVRRADSNQPQHF	TGTGCCACCGTAAGGAGGGCGGATAGCAATCAGCCCCAGCATTTT
TRBJ1-1	TRBV12-5	.	TRBD1	CASGTGVGTEAFF	TGTGCTAGTGGCACAGGGGTTGGCACTGAAGCTTTCTTT
TRBJ2-7	TRBV5-1	.	TRBD2	CASTRTSGSYEQYF	TGCGCCAGCACCCGGACTAGCGGGTCCTACGAGCAGTACTTC
TRBJ2-3	TRBV9	.	TRBD1	CASSPVLDRVRDTQYF	TGTGCCAGCAGCCCGGTTTTGGACAGGGTAAGGGATACGCAGTATTTT
TRBJ2-5	TRBV5-1	.	TRBD2	CASSLRLTGGSGETQYF	TGCGCCAGCAGCTTGCGACTTACGGGGGGAAGTGGAGAGACCCAGTACTTC